The 18 T cell receptor beta chains below all came from one sample that was sequenced in a study of shared clonotypes between healthy human individuals. Some clones are missing from TCRdb's copy, which holds only in-frame ones; the method was immunoSEQ multiplex PCR. The top ten hold roughly 0.82% of the sample, which has about 1.1 million clones, around 77% seen once. The sequencing input was memory CD4+ T cells from PBMCs. Subset here: CD45RA-negative fraction. The source is a man between 18 and 35 years old in good health. Some clones in this sample may be carry-over from other donors' samples.

This clone was observed a few times. The chain employs TRBV30 and TRBJ1-4; D is possibly TRBD1 (5 bases). The CDR3 extends over 15 amino acids. CDR1 is GTSNPN, CDR2 SVGIG, per germline (reference sequence). V gave up 5 bases and J gave up 3 bases, with 16 bases separating them. The CDR3 coding sequence is TGTGCCTGGGGTGAGGGGAGGTTAGCTAATGAAAAACTGTTTTTT. Encoded protein: CAWGEGRLANEKLFF. The whole variable domain, remainder taken from reference TRBV30 and TRBJ1-4, is SQTIHQWPATLVQPVGSPLSLECTVEGTSNPNLYWYRQAAGRGLQLLFYSVGIGQISSEVPQNLSASRPQDRQFILSSKKLLLSDSGFYLCAWGEGRLANEKLFFGSGTQLSVL.

The chain employs TRBV5-6 and TRBJ2-3; 9 nucleotides agree with TRBD2. The CDR3 loop spans 16 amino acids. Germline-derived CDR1 and CDR2 are SGHDT and YYEEEE. J was trimmed by 0 bases and V by 4 bases; bases with no gene match: 6. The CDR3 sequence: CASSQSTSGSTDTQYF. The CDR3 nucleotides are TGTGCCAGCAGCCAATCGACTAGCGGAAGCACAGATACGCAGTATTTT.

The rearrangement uses TRBV5-8 and TRBJ2-5, with 7 bases that match TRBD2. Near its end, the DNA agrees better with TRBJ2-7, so the J call may be wrong. The CDR3 covers 15 residues. Per germline, CDR1 SGHTS and CDR2 YDEGEE. Here the CDR3 DNA reads TGTGCCAGCAGAAAAGGACTAGATAAATCCTACGAGCAGTACTTC. It specifies CASRKGLDKSYEQYF.

J is TRBJ2-5 and V is TRBV5-1; 12 bases are a match to TRBD1. The CDR3 covers 17 residues. Trimming removed 4 bases from V and 5 bases from J; junction bases left unmatched: 12. Germline assignment: CDR1 SGHRS and CDR2 YFSETQ. CDR3 loop: CASSPPGQGALKETQYF. CDR3 nucleotide sequence: TGCGCCAGCAGCCCGCCGGGACAGGGGGCGCTGAAGGAGACCCAGTACTTC.

V usage is TRBV4-3 and J usage is TRBJ2-2, with D possibly being TRBD2 (5 bases). CDR1 is LGHNA and CDR2 is YSLEER in the germline V gene. The V and J ends lost 0 bases and 6 bases respectively, with 20 bases between them. The length of the CDR3 is 18 residues. In nucleotides, the CDR3 is TGCGCCAGCAGCCAAGATGCGTCGGGGATTTATTACTCCGGGGAGCTGTTTTTT. It encodes CASSQDASGIYYSGELFF.

J is TRBJ2-4 and V is TRBV4-3, with D perhaps TRBD2 (6 bases). The CDR3 covers 15 residues. Trimming left V 1 base short and J 9 bases short, with 16 bases between. Germline V CDR1 and CDR2: LGHNA, YSLEER. The CDR3: CASSQGRQEGSIQYF. The CDR3 region has the DNA TGCGCCAGCAGCCAAGGCCGGCAGGAGGGGAGCATTCAGTACTTC.

V and J are TRBV27 and TRBJ2-3; 8 positions agree with TRBD2. CDR1 is MNHEY and CDR2 is SMNVEV in the germline V gene (reference sequence). V shed 3 bases, J shed 4 bases, and the junction held 6 bases outside the gene matches. The CDR3 is 15 residues long. The CDR3 loop is CASSFQGRGADTQYF. The CDR3 DNA is TGTGCCAGCAGTTTCCAGGGGCGGGGGGCAGATACGCAGTATTTT.

This chain uses TRBV9 with TRBJ2-1, with D perhaps assigned TRBD1 or TRBD2 (5 bases each). This CDR3 comprises 13 residues. Per germline, CDR1 SGDLS and CDR2 YYNGEE. V lost 4 bases, J lost 4 bases, and 9 bases lay in between. CDR3 sequence reads: CASSRDAYNEQFF. The CDR3 DNA reads TGTGCCAGCAGCAGGGACGCATACAATGAGCAGTTCTTC.

The chain couples TRBV5-1 to TRBJ1-1, with a possible D match to TRBD1 (6 bases). Per germline, CDR1 SGHRS and CDR2 YFSETQ. The CDR3 spans 16 residues. V shed 4 bases and J shed 3 bases, with 19 bases lying between them. The DNA of the CDR3 is TGCGCCAGCAGCCTGAAGCCGGGGGCCGGGTACACTGAAGCTTTCTTT. As protein: CASSLKPGAGYTEAFF.

The rearrangement uses TRBV6-5 and TRBJ2-7, with TRBD2 matching over 13 bases. V gave up 6 bases and J gave up 5 bases; unmatched junction bases: 7. The V gene's germline CDR1 is MNHEY and CDR2 SVGAGI. The CDR3 is made up of 15 amino acids. CDR3: CASSPGLAGRNEQYF. The CDR3 DNA follows: TGTGCCAGCAGCCCGGGACTAGCGGGAAGGAACGAGCAGTACTTC.

Turning to this clone: This may come from a read error, since a much larger clone is one base off. The sample has other DNA sequences that encode this CDR3 too. V and J are TRBV5-1 and TRBJ1-5; TRBD1 matches at 7 bases. J lost 5 bases, V lost 0 bases, and 2 bases had no gene match. Germline-derived CDR1 and CDR2 are SGHRS and YFSETQ. This CDR3 comprises 14 residues. The CDR3 bases are TGCGCCAGCAGCTTGGGGACAGGAGATCAGCCCCAGCATTTT. It codes for CASSLGTGDQPQHF.

V usage is TRBV28 and J usage is TRBJ2-7; 9 bases are a match to TRBD1. The junction had 19 bases not matched to a gene; V was cut back by 4 bases and J by 0 bases. The CDR3 totals 20 residues. Germline CDR1 reads MDHEN; CDR2 reads SYDVKM. The CDR3 DNA reads as TGTGCCAGCAGTTCTATGGGATCGAGACCAGGACAGGGGAGCTCCTACGAGCAGTACTTC. It codes for CASSSMGSRPGQGSSYEQYF.

As regards this clone: This may come from a read error, since a much larger clone is one base off. This same CDR3 is encoded by further DNA sequences in the sample. The chain employs TRBV2 and TRBJ2-7; D ambiguous. This CDR3 has 11 residues. Germline CDR1 is SNHLY and CDR2 is FYNNEI. V gave up 6 bases and J gave up 3 bases, with 6 bases separating them. The CDR3 DNA follows: TGTGCCAGCAGCCCCCACTACGAGCAGTACTTC. Encoded protein: CASSPHYEQYF.

The chain combines TRBV5-1 with TRBJ2-3, with D perhaps TRBD1 (6 bases). V was shortened by 1 base and J by 0 bases, with 12 bases between the two germline ends. The CDR3 has 16 residues. Germline loops: CDR1 SGHRS, CDR2 YFSETQ. The CDR3: CASSLPDSRSTDTQYF. The CDR3 DNA reads as TGCGCCAGCAGCTTGCCGGACAGCAGAAGCACAGATACGCAGTATTTT.

This clone has only a few counts. This rearrangement joins TRBV5-4 to TRBJ2-7, with D possibly TRBD2 on 5 matching bases. Germline CDR1 reads SGHNT; CDR2 reads YYREEE (reference sequence). The CDR3 is 15 amino acids. V dropped 4 bases and J dropped 0 bases, with 14 bases sitting between them. The CDR3 sequence: CASSRGSSYSYEQYF. The CDR3 coding sequence is TGTGCCAGCAGCAGAGGGAGCAGTTACTCCTACGAGCAGTACTTC.

In its sample, this clone was seen once. The genes are TRBV20-1 and TRBJ1-1; D is unresolved. This CDR3 contains 11 residues. Trimming cost V 1 base and J 5 bases, with 5 bases left between them. CDR1 is DFQATT, CDR2 SNEGSKA, per germline (reference sequence). The CDR3 loop is CSARVETEAFF. The CDR3 nucleotides read TGCAGTGCTAGAGTTGAAACTGAAGCTTTCTTT.

This clone is a singleton in its sample. This chain uses TRBV9 with TRBJ2-3; a possible D gene is TRBD2 (6 bases). V lost 0 bases to trimming and J lost 4 bases, with 9 bases between them. The germline CDR1 and CDR2 sequences are SGDLS and YYNGEE. The CDR3 runs to 14 residues. In nucleotides, the CDR3 is TGTGCCAGCAGCGTAGTGTCTAGCGCAGATACGCAGTATTTT. Translated, it gives CASSVVSSADTQYF.

The V and J genes are TRBV5-1 and TRBJ2-5; D is undetermined. The CDR3 is 13 residues long. Trimming left V 5 bases short and J 1 base short, with 9 bases between. The germline CDR1 and CDR2 sequences are SGHRS and YFSETQ. Here the CDR3 DNA reads TGCGCCAGCAGTCAGCAGAGCCAAGAGACCCAGTACTTC. It yields the protein CASSQQSQETQYF.